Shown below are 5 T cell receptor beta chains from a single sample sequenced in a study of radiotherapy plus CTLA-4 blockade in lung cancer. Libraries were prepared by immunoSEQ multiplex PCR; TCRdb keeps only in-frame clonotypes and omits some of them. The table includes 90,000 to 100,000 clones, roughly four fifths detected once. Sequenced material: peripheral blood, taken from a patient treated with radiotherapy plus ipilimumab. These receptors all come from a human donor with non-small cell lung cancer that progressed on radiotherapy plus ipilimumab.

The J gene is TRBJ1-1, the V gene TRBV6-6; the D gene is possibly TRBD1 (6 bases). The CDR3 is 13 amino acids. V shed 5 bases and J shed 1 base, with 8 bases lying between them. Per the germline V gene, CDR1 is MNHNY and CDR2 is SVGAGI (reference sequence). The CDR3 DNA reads TGTGCCAGCAGTGACAGGAAGAACACTGAAGCTTTCTTT. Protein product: CASSDRKNTEAFF.

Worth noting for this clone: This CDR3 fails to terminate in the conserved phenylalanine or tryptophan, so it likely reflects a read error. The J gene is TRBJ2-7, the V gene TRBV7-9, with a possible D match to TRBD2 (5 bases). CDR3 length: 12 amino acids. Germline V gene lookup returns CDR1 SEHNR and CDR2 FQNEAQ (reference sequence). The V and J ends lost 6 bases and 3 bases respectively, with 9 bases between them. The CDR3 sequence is CASRGGSYEQYL. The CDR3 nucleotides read TGTGCCAGCAGGGGTGGGAGCTACGAGCAGTACCTC.

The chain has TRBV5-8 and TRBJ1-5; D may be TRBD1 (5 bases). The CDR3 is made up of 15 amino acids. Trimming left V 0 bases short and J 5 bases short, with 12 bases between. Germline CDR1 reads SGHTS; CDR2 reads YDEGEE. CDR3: CASSLDGDGDQPQHF. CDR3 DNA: TGTGCCAGCAGCTTGGATGGGGACGGAGATCAGCCCCAGCATTTT.

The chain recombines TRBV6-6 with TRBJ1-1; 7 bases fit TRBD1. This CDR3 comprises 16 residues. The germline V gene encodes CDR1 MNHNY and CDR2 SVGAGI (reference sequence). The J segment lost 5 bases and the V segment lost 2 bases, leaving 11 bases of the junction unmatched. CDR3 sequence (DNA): TGTGCCAGCAGTTACAAAAGGGGGCAATTGGGAACTGAAGCTTTCTTT. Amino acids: CASSYKRGQLGTEAFF.

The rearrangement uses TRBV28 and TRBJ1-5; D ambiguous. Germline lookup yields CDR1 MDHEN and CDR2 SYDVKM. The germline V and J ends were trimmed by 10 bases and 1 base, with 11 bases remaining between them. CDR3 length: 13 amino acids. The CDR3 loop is CATRLLSNQPQHF. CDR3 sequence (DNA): TGTGCCACCCGTTTATTAAGCAATCAGCCCCAGCATTTT.